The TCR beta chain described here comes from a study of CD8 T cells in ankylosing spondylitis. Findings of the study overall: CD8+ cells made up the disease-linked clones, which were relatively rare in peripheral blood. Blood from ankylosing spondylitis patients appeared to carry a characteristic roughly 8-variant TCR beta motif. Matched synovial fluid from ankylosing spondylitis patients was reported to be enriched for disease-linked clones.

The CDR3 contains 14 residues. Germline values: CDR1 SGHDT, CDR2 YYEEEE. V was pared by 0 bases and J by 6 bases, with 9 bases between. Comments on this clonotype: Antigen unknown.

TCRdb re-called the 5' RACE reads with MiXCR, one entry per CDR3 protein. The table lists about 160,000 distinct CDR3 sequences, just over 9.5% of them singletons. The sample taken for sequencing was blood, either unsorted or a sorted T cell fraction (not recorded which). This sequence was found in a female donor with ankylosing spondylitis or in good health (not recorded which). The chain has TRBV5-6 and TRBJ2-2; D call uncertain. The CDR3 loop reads CASSLVGLPGELFF. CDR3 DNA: TGTGCCAGCAGCTTGGTGGGCCTCCCCGGGGAGCTGTTTTTT. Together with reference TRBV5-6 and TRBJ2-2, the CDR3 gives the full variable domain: DAGVTQSPTHLIKTRGQQVTLRCSPKSGHDTVSWYQQALGQGPQFIFQYYEEEERQRGNFPDRFSGHQFPNYSSELNVNALLLGDSALYLCASSLVGLPGELFFGEGSRLTVL.